Included here is one T cell receptor beta chain sequence, with context. Its specificity is unknown. Only in-frame clones appear in the TCRdb table, and some are missing; sequencing was by immunoSEQ multiplex PCR. Of some 150,000 clones listed, almost 85% are singletons. This sample stems from a study of T cell responses to AZD1222 COVID-19 vaccine. Overall study findings and caveats: After two AZD1222 doses, spike-specific TCR breadth and depth rose versus day 0. Only a handful of AZD1222 recipients, more than five in all, had baseline seropositivity. Targeting of unmutated variant regions was reportedly seen in nearly half of spike-specific TCRs. Donors, mostly white British, included more females; clonal diversity was possibly underestimated.

With V trimmed by 5 bases and J by 9 bases, 13 bases remained unmatched. CDR1 and CDR2 (germline): LNHNV, YYDKDF (reference sequence). This CDR3 has 15 residues. The sequencing here drew on peripheral blood, taken 28 days after the second dose of the MenACWY control vaccine. The rearrangement uses TRBV15 and TRBJ1-2; TRBD1 aligns across 9 bases. This clonotype was obtained from an adult who received the MenACWY meningococcal vaccine as a control. CDR3 sequence reads: CATSSGGQGMLRYTF. CDR3 in DNA: TGTGCCACCAGCTCGGGCGGACAGGGGATGTTGCGCTACACCTTC.